A single sample is the source of the 31 T cell receptor beta chains below, sequenced in a study of T cells in Graves' hyperthyroidism and ophthalmopathy. RNA transcripts were the template for amplifying TCR beta CDR3 regions. The HTBI primer set drove a first-round RT-PCR of the TCR CDR3. TCRdb re-called the multiplex PCR reads through MiXCR, storing one row per CDR3 protein. The top ten clones hold over 45% of a sample with around 490,000 distinct CDR3 sequences, just under 20% of them seen once. The sample comprised blood. The source is a man aged 35 to 55 with Graves' ophthalmopathy.

The chain links TRBV10-3 to TRBJ1-5; unclear D gene. The CDR3 is 15 residues long. The germline V gene has CDR1 ENHRY and CDR2 SYGVKD. V lost 0 bases and J lost 0, with 6 bases in between. The CDR3 loop reads CAISESIYSNQPQHF. The CDR3 DNA reads as TGTGCCATCAGTGAGTCGATTTATAGCAATCAGCCCCAGCATTTT.

This clonotype has more than one count but fewer than ten. The J gene is TRBJ2-7, the V gene TRBV6-1; 11 positions match TRBD2. The germline gives CDR1 MNHNS, CDR2 SASEGT. CDR3 length equals 13 residues. Germline trimming cut 9 bases from V and 2 bases from J; bases unmatched to any gene: 3. This CDR3 reads CASRLAGTYEQYF. The CDR3 DNA sequence: TGTGCCAGTCGACTAGCGGGGACCTACGAGCAGTACTTC.

Many counts were recorded for this clonotype. The V gene is TRBV3-1, the J gene TRBJ1-2; D is uncertain. Per the germline V gene, CDR1 is LGHDT and CDR2 is YNNKEL (reference sequence). This CDR3 spans 14 amino acids. Deletions cut 0 bases from V and 7 bases from J, with 12 bases between. The CDR3 nucleotides are TGTGCCAGCAGCCAAGAACACCCCGGCGGTGGCTACACCTTC. Protein product: CASSQEHPGGGYTF. The variable domain in full, with the rest retrieved from reference TRBV3-1 and TRBJ1-2, is DTAVSQTPKYLVTQMGNDKSIKCEQNLGHDTMYWYKQDSKKFLKIMFSYNNKELIINETVPNRFSPKSPDKAHLNLHINSLELGDSAVYFCASSQEHPGGGYTFGSGTRLTVV.

This clonotype was found a few times. The CDR3 bases are TGTGCCAGCAGCTTGTCGTGGAGTACAGATACGCAGTATTTT. Translated, it gives CASSLSWSTDTQYF. The rearrangement joins TRBV5-5 to TRBJ2-3; D ambiguous. The V end was cut by 1 base, the J end by 3 bases, with 9 bases between. Germline V lookup: CDR1 SGHKS, CDR2 YYEKEE (reference sequence). The CDR3 extends over 14 amino acids.

With regard to this clonotype: The missing conserved phenylalanine or tryptophan at the end of this CDR3 makes a read error likely. This chain joins TRBV3-1 and TRBJ1-1, with D possibly TRBD1 on 5 matching bases. Germline CDR1 reads LGHDT; CDR2 reads YNNKEL (reference sequence). There are 16 residues in the CDR3. Trimming took off 1 base at V and 4 bases at J, with 16 bases between the two ends. The CDR3 DNA reads TGTGCCAGCAGCCAAGTTCCGGGGCGACGGGGCACTGAAGCTTTCCTT. Translated: CASSQVPGRRGTEAFL.

CDR3: CASTGQGGREKLFF. The CDR3 DNA is TGTGCCAGCACTGGACAGGGGGGTAGGGAAAAACTGTTTTTT. The chain recombines TRBV12-3 or TRBV12-4 with TRBJ1-4, with TRBD1 matching 10 bases. The ends lost 7 bases at V and 8 bases at J; junction bases unmatched: 7. The CDR3 runs 14 residues.

This clonotype showed up many times. CDR3 nucleotide sequence: TGTGCCAGCAGCTGGGACAGGAACACCGGGGAGCTGTTTTTT. Amino acids: CASSWDRNTGELFF. The chain links TRBV7-9 to TRBJ2-2; 7 bases are a match to TRBD1. This CDR3 is 14 amino acids long. The V gene's germline CDR1 is SEHNR and CDR2 FQNEAQ (reference sequence). The trim removed 4 bases at V and 1 base at J, leaving 0 bases unmatched.

J is TRBJ1-6 and V is TRBV12-3 or TRBV12-4, with 8 bases fitting TRBD1. The CDR3 is 14 amino acids. Losses at the gene ends were 5 bases for V and 10 bases for J; bases not matched to a gene: 7. The CDR3 DNA follows: TGTGCCAGCAGTCCTAGGACAGGGCGCTCACCCCTCCACTTT. It yields the protein CASSPRTGRSPLHF.

As for this clonotype: Since a much larger clone is just one base distant, this may be a read error. The chain couples TRBV3-1 to TRBJ2-2; a possible D gene is TRBD2 (5 bases). Germline lookup yields CDR1 LGHDT and CDR2 YNNKEL (reference sequence). The CDR3 is 14 residues long. CDR3 sequence (DNA): TGTGCCAGCAGCCAAGACGGGTACACCGGGGAGCTGGTTTTT. Residues: CASSQDGYTGELVF.

The chain joins TRBV11-2 to TRBJ2-1; possible D gene TRBD2, 7 bases. The germline V and J ends were trimmed by 8 bases and 0 bases, with 32 bases remaining between them. Germline V CDR1 and CDR2: SGHAT, FQNNGV. This CDR3 is built from 21 residues. The CDR3 nucleotides read TGTGCCAGCGGATACCCCCCTACCGGGACTACCCCCAGGGGCTCCTACAATGAGCAGTTCTTC. Protein: CASGYPPTGTTPRGSYNEQFF.

The genes are TRBV4-1 and TRBJ2-5; 11 positions agree with TRBD2. After removal of 0 bases from V and 3 bases from J, the junction contained 6 bases not matched to a gene. The CDR3 totals 17 residues. The germline gives CDR1 MGHRA, CDR2 YSYEKL. The CDR3 DNA follows: TGCGCCAGCAGCCAAGATCGGGCTAGCGGGGGGAAAGAGACCCAGTACTTC. Its translation: CASSQDRASGGKETQYF.

This clonotype has a handful of counts. The V and J genes are TRBV2 and TRBJ2-7; TRBD1 matches 8 bases. Germline CDR1 SNHLY, CDR2 FYNNEI. V shed 7 bases and J 3 bases; nucleotides not matched to a gene: 8. This CDR3 contains 14 residues. CDR3 amino acids: CASTERDRFYEQYF. The CDR3 coding sequence is TGTGCCAGCACCGAACGGGACAGGTTCTACGAGCAGTACTTC.

This clonotype appeared many times. This chain joins TRBV30 and TRBJ1-5, with unresolved D. The germline gives CDR1 GTSNPN, CDR2 SVGIG (reference sequence). Between the trimmed V and J ends, which lost 5 bases and 6 bases, there was a span of 8 bases. The CDR3 has 11 residues. CDR3: CAWGEGQPQHF. The DNA of the CDR3 is TGTGCCTGGGGTGAGGGTCAGCCCCAGCATTTT.

The chain combines TRBV7-9 with TRBJ2-5; D is unclear. The CDR3 has 14 amino acids. CDR1 is SEHNR and CDR2 is FQNEAQ in the germline V gene (reference sequence). The V end lost 5 bases, the J end lost 0 bases, and 10 bases lay between the germline ends. Here the CDR3 DNA reads TGTGCCAGCAGCCAACAAGCTTACCAAGAGACCCAGTACTTC. Protein product: CASSQQAYQETQYF.

In this sample, this clonotype turned up many times. V usage is TRBV7-3 and J usage is TRBJ2-1; weak D call: TRBD1 (6 bases). Trimming left V 1 base short and J 6 bases short, with 16 bases between. The CDR3 is 16 residues long. Germline V gives CDR1 SGHTA, CDR2 FQGTGA. The CDR3 is CASSLKGGATTNEQFF. CDR3 in DNA: TGTGCCAGCAGCTTAAAAGGGGGTGCCACGACCAATGAGCAGTTCTTC. Together with reference TRBV7-3 and TRBJ2-1, the CDR3 gives the full variable domain: GAGVSQTPSNKVTEKGKYVELRCDPISGHTALYWYRQSLGQGPEFLIYFQGTGAADDSGLPNDRFFAVRPEGSVSTLKIQRTERGDSAVYLCASSLKGGATTNEQFFGPGTRLTVL.

This clonotype was picked up many times. The gene calls are TRBV2 and TRBJ1-1; D may be TRBD1 (6 bases). The CDR3 consists of 15 residues. Germline V gives CDR1 SNHLY, CDR2 FYNNEI. V was shortened by 6 bases and J by 5 bases, with 19 bases between the two germline ends. CDR3 region: CASSPGGGLWTEAFF. The CDR3 nucleotides read TGTGCCAGCAGCCCCGGGGGGGGCCTCTGGACTGAAGCTTTCTTT.

This clonotype has at least ten counts. V and J are TRBV18 and TRBJ2-1; D remains unclear. V lost 5 bases and J lost 5, with 10 bases in between. The CDR3 is 13 amino acids. Per germline, CDR1 KGHSH and CDR2 LQKENI. The CDR3 is CASSFNPDNEQFF. In DNA, the CDR3 is TGTGCCAGCTCATTTAACCCTGACAATGAGCAGTTCTTC.

DNA of the CDR3: TGTGCCTGGACCCTTTACGCAGGGTACAATGAGCAGTTCTTC. This sequence encodes CAWTLYAGYNEQFF. The J gene is TRBJ2-1, the V gene TRBV30; the D gene is possibly TRBD1 (5 bases). V was shortened by 4 bases and J by 4 bases, with 14 bases between the two germline ends. Germline V gene lookup returns CDR1 GTSNPN and CDR2 SVGIG (reference sequence). The CDR3 is 14 amino acids.

The chain couples TRBV12-3 or TRBV12-4 to TRBJ2-2; 11 bases are shared with TRBD2. V was clipped by 3 bases and J by 4 bases; unmatched bases: 10. This CDR3 contains 18 residues. Written as DNA, the CDR3 is TGTGCCAGCAGTTTTCAAATCCGACTAGCGGGGCCCACCGGGGAGCTGTTTTTT. Its translation is CASSFQIRLAGPTGELFF.

The chain employs TRBV2 and TRBJ1-5, with TRBD1 matching over 11 bases. The trim removed 5 bases at V and 0 bases at J, leaving 9 bases unmatched. The CDR3 is made up of 18 amino acids. Germline V CDR1 and CDR2: SNHLY, FYNNEI. CDR3 sequence (DNA): TGTGCCAGCAGTCTCGAGGACAGGGGGCGAAATAGCAATCAGCCCCAGCATTTT. Its protein product is CASSLEDRGRNSNQPQHF. The variable domain in full, with the rest retrieved from reference TRBV2 and TRBJ1-5, is EPEVTQTPSHQVTQMGQEVILRCVPISNHLYFYWYRQILGQKVEFLVSFYNNEISEKSEIFDDQFSVERPDGSNFTLKIRSTKLEDSAMYFCASSLEDRGRNSNQPQHFGDGTRLSIL.

This clonotype was found many times. As DNA, the CDR3 is TGTGCCAGCAGTTTGGCGGGGTTTGTTTCTCAGCCCCAGCATTTT. Translating it yields CASSLAGFVSQPQHF. V usage is TRBV28 and J usage is TRBJ1-5; D ambiguous. CDR1 is MDHEN and CDR2 is SYDVKM in the germline V gene. The CDR3 loop spans 15 amino acids. Trimming removed 3 bases from V and 6 bases from J, with 15 bases in between.

This clonotype came up many times. The V gene is TRBV5-1, the J gene TRBJ1-1; D uncertain. The CDR3 loop spans 14 amino acids. V shed 0 bases and J shed 8 bases, with 14 bases lying between them. Germline CDR1 SGHRS, CDR2 YFSETQ. The CDR3 DNA reads TGCGCCAGCAGCTTGGCCGGGAGCATTTTCGAAGCTTTCTTT. Amino acids: CASSLAGSIFEAFF.

This clonotype occurred many times. The rearrangement joins TRBV2 to TRBJ2-1; 8 bases are shared with TRBD1. Unmatched junction bases numbered 7, after V lost 4 bases and J lost 8 bases. The germline gives CDR1 SNHLY, CDR2 FYNNEI. The CDR3 runs to 14 residues. For the CDR3, the DNA is TGTGCCAGCAGTGGGCCGCCGACAGGGGATGAGCAGTTCTTC. This codes for CASSGPPTGDEQFF.

The J gene is TRBJ2-5, the V gene TRBV28; the match to TRBD1 covers 11 bases. V shed 5 bases and J 4 bases; nucleotides not matched to a gene: 6. Per germline, CDR1 MDHEN and CDR2 SYDVKM. The CDR3 totals 15 residues. Here the CDR3 reads CASSTRTGGGETQYF. The CDR3 bases are TGTGCCAGCAGTACCCGGACAGGGGGCGGAGAGACCCAGTACTTC. Based on the CDR3 plus reference TRBV28 and TRBJ2-5, the full variable domain is DVKVTQSSRYLVKRTGEKVFLECVQDMDHENMFWYRQDPGLGLRLIYFSYDVKMKEKGDIPEGYSVSREKKERFSLILESASTNQTSMYLCASSTRTGGGETQYFGPGTRLLVL.

This clonotype was found many times. This rearrangement joins TRBV2 to TRBJ2-3; TRBD2 aligns across 9 bases. The V segment lost 10 bases and the J segment 4 bases; nucleotides outside the gene matches: 6. The CDR3 is 13 residues long. Germline V CDR1 and CDR2: SNHLY, FYNNEI. The CDR3: CATWRGGPDTQYF. In DNA form, the CDR3 reads TGTGCCACTTGGCGGGGGGGGCCAGATACGCAGTATTTT.

This clonotype has just a few counts. The chain uses TRBV20-1 and TRBJ1-1; no clear D. Germline CDR1 and CDR2: DFQATT and SNEGSKA (reference sequence). The CDR3 is 11 amino acids. The V end was cut by 7 bases, the J end by 4 bases, with 10 bases between. CDR3 amino acids: CSVPRGTEAFF. CDR3 DNA: TGCAGTGTCCCCAGAGGCACTGAAGCTTTCTTT.

This clonotype was counted between two and nine times. As DNA, the CDR3 is TGTGCCATCAGTGATTCAGGGGGCAATGGCTACACCTTC. Translation gives CAISDSGGNGYTF. V is TRBV10-3 and J is TRBJ1-2; the match to TRBD1 covers 8 bases. Germline lookup yields CDR1 ENHRY and CDR2 SYGVKD. The V and J ends lost 3 bases and 6 bases, in that order; junction bases with no gene match: 3. The CDR3 extends over 13 amino acids.

This clonotype was observed at least ten times. This rearrangement joins TRBV27 to TRBJ2-3; the match to TRBD2 covers 11 bases. The CDR3 contains 16 residues. Looked up from germline, CDR1 is MNHEY and CDR2 is SMNVEV (reference sequence). Trimming took 2 bases from V and 4 from J; bases not matched to a gene: 5. CDR3 in amino acids: CASSLLAGGSSDTQYF. CDR3 bases: TGTGCCAGCAGTTTACTAGCGGGAGGAAGTTCAGATACGCAGTATTTT.

This chain joins TRBV6-4 and TRBJ2-3; 9 bases agree with TRBD2. CDR1 is MRHNA, CDR2 SNTAGT, per germline. The trim removed 5 bases at V and 1 base at J, leaving 4 bases unmatched. The CDR3 spans 15 residues. The CDR3 reads CASSHSGGGTDTQYF. The CDR3 DNA reads TGTGCCAGCAGTCATAGCGGGGGAGGCACAGATACGCAGTATTTT.

The chain is built from TRBV12-3 or TRBV12-4 and TRBJ1-2, with D maybe TRBD1 (5 bases). V dropped 7 bases and J dropped 7 bases, with 13 bases sitting between them. This CDR3 is built from 12 residues. The CDR3 DNA is TGTGCCAGCACCCTTACGACAGCTGGCTACACCTTC. It specifies CASTLTTAGYTF.

This clonotype occurred a few times. The chain employs TRBV20-1 and TRBJ2-7; TRBD2 matches at 8 bases. This CDR3 is built from 15 residues. Germline V lookup: CDR1 DFQATT, CDR2 SNEGSKA (reference sequence). The V gene end was trimmed by 2 bases and the J gene end by 0 bases; junction bases not matched to a gene: 6. The DNA of the CDR3 is TGCAGTGCTAGATCTCAAGCGGGGGCCTCCTACGAGCAGTACTTC. Translated, it gives CSARSQAGASYEQYF.